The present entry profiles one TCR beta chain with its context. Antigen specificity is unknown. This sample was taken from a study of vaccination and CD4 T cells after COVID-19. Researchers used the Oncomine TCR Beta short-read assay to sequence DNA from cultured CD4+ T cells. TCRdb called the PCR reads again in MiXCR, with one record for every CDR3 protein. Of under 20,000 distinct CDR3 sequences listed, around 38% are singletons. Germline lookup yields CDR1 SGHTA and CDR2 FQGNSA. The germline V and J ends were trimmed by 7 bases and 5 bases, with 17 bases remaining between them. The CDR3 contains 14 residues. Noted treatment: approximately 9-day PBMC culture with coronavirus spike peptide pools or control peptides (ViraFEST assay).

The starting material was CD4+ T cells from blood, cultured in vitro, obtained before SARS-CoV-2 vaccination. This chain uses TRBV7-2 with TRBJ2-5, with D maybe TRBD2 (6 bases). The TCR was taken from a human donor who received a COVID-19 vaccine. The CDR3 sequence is CASTSGWAGETQYF. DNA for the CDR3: TGTGCCAGCACCTCGGGGTGGGCGGGGGAGACCCAGTACTTC.